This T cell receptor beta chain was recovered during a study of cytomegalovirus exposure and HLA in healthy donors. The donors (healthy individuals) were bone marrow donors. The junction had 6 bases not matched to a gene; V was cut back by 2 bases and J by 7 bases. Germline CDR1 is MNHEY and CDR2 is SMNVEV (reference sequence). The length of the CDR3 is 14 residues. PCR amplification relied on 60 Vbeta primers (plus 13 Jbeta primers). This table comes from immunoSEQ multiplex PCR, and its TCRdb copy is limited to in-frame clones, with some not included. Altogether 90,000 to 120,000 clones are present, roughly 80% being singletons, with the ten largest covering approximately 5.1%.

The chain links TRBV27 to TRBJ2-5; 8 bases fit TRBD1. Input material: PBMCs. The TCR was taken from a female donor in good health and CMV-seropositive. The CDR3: CASSLQGARGTQYF. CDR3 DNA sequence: TGTGCCAGCAGTTTACAGGGGGCGCGGGGGACCCAGTACTTC.